This T cell receptor beta chain was identified during a study of cytomegalovirus exposure and HLA in healthy donors. As for the study in general: Counted in an early data release were 75 million to 85 million unique TCRs from HLA-typed donors. The study's findings and limits: Later work showed greater clonal expansion in HLA-associated TCR beta chains than in equally common others. The records held CMV serostatus as the only immune exposure information. Trimming of TCR beta V- and J-genes showed a link, identified in a later analysis, to a missense DCLRE1C variant.

A word on this clone: Its specificity is unknown.

The CDR3 is made up of 17 amino acids. The V end lost 4 bases, the J end lost 1 base, and 17 bases lay between the germline ends. Germline CDR1 LNHDA, CDR2 SQIVND (reference sequence). PCR involved 60 Vbeta and 13 Jbeta primers. Here immunoSEQ multiplex PCR was the method, and the copy in TCRdb shows in-frame clones only, minus some. The sample holds approximately 150,000 clones. V gene TRBV19 combines with J gene TRBJ1-5, with D maybe TRBD1 (6 bases). What was sequenced was PBMCs. The clonotype originates from a woman in her thirties or forties in good health and CMV-seronegative. The CDR3 nucleotides read TGTGCCAGTAGTAGTAGGGGGGGGATGACGAGCAATCAGCCCCAGCATTTT. It is translated as CASSSRGGMTSNQPQHF.